This TCR beta chain was captured in a study of blood T cell repertoires in COVID-19. Study at large: T cells, B-cell-depleted T cells, or PBMCs supplied cDNA or gDNA.

Data came from immunoSEQ multiplex PCR; TCRdb stores just in-frame clones and leaves some out. The top ten hold approximately 4% of the sample, which has roughly 84,000 clones, around three quarters seen once. The junction had 2 bases not matched to a gene; V was cut back by 11 bases and J by 6 bases. CDR1 is ENHRY, CDR2 SYGVKD, per germline. This CDR3 has 13 amino acids. This clone was counted a few times. Sample: peripheral blood. This chain links TRBV10-3 with TRBJ2-3, with 16 bases identical to TRBD2. The clonotype was recovered from a woman in her 50s with acute or convalescent COVID-19. CDR3 sequence (DNA): TGTGCCTCGGGACTAGCGGGGGGGGATACGCAGTATTTT. This translates into CASGLAGGDTQYF.